This T cell receptor (beta chain) comes out of a study of early T cells in non-severe SARS-CoV-2 infection. The CDR3 has 13 residues. The junction had 2 bases not matched to a gene; V was cut back by 5 bases and J by 5 bases. Germline CDR1 reads SEHNR; CDR2 reads FQNEAQ (reference sequence). This clonotype has a handful of counts. MiXCR, run by TCRdb on the 5' RACE reads, gives a single entry per CDR3 protein. The profile shows more than 25,000 distinct CDR3 sequences, approximately 4.2% of them singletons. The chain is built from TRBV7-9 and TRBJ1-5, with 8 bases matching TRBD1. The origin of this receptor is an adult who was a healthcare worker with PCR-confirmed SARS-CoV-2 infection or an uninfected control (not recorded which). The sequencing sample was made of whole blood. Here the CDR3 DNA reads TGTGCCAGCAGCGTACAGGGGGATCAGCCCCAGCATTTT. This sequence encodes CASSVQGDQPQHF.